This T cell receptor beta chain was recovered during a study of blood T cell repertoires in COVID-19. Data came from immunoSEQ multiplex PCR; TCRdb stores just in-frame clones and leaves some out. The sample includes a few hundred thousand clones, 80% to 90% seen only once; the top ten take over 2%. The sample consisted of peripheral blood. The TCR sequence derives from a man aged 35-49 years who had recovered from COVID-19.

The chain's CDR3 is CAWSVQVYGYTF. CDR3 nucleotide sequence: TGTGCCTGGAGTGTACAGGTGTATGGCTACACCTTC. This chain links TRBV30 with TRBJ1-2, with D possibly matching TRBD1 (5 bases). Trimming pared 0 bases from V and 5 bases from J, leaving 7 bases between. This CDR3 is 12 amino acids long. Germline loops: CDR1 GTSNPN, CDR2 SVGIG (reference sequence).